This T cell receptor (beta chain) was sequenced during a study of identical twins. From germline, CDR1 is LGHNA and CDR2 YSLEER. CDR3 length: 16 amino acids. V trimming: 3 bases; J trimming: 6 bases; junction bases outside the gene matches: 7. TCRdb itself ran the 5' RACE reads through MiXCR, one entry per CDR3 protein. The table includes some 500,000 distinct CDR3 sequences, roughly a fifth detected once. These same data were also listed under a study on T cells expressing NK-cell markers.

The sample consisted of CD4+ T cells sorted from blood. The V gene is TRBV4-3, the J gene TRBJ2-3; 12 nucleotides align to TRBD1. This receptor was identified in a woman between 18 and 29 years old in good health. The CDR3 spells CASSQTSGTGGDTQYF. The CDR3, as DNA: TGCGCCAGCAGCCAGACCTCCGGGACAGGGGGCGATACGCAGTATTTT.